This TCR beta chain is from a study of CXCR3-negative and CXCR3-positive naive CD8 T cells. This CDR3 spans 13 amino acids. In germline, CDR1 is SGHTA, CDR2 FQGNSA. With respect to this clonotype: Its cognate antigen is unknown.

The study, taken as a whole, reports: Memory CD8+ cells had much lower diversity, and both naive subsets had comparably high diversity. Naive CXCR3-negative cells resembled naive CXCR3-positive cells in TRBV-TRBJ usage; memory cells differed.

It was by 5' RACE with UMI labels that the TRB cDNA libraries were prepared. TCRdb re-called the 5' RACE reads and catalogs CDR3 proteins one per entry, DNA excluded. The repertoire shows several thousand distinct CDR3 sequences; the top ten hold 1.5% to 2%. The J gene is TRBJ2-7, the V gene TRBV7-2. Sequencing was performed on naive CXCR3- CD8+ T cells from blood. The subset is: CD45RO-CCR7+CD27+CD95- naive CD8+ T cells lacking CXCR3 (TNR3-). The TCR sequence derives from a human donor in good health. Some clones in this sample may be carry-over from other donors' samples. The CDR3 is CASSASVNYEQYF.